The next 23 T cell receptor beta chains were all read from a single sample in a study of T-cell reconstitution after alpha-beta-depleted transplantation in children. During its preparation, the TCRbeta library received unique molecular identifiers. TCRdb passed the PCR reads through MiXCR, listing each CDR3 protein once. The sample shows hundreds of thousands of distinct CDR3 sequences, approximately 8% of them seen only once. The material sequenced was PBMCs, mostly from graft donor cells, taken 180 days after TCRalphabeta/CD19-depleted stem cell transplant. The receptors were gathered from a male patient aged 5 to 17 who had a stem cell transplant for acute lymphoblastic leukemia, so the T cells may come from the graft donor.

This clonotype showed up many times. J is TRBJ2-7 and V is TRBV11-1, with 7 nucleotides matching TRBD1. The CDR3 totals 15 residues. V shed 1 base and J 7 bases; nucleotides not matched to a gene: 10. The V gene's germline CDR1 is SGHAT and CDR2 FQDESV (reference sequence). The CDR3 DNA sequence: TGTGCCAGCAGCTTAGGCCCAGGGGGTTCGAGGGAGCAGTACTTC. This translates into CASSLGPGGSREQYF.

The chain combines TRBV12-1 with TRBJ2-2; the D segment call TRBD1 is taken from the table without a DNA check. TRBV12-1 is assigned pseudogene status. The CDR3 runs 16 residues. In nucleotides, the CDR3 is TGTGCCAGCAGCTCCCCAACGGGCGGTAACACCGGGGAGCTGTTTTTT. Encoded protein: CASSSPTGGNTGELFF.

There are many counts of this clonotype. This chain links TRBV3-1 with TRBJ2-4; a weak D match, TRBD1 (6 bases). The CDR3 extends over 15 amino acids. The V gene's germline CDR1 is LGHDT and CDR2 YNNKEL (reference sequence). Trimming left V 4 bases short and J 1 base short, with 11 bases between. In nucleotides, the CDR3 is TGTGCCAGCAGCCCGACAGGAGGCGCCAAAAACATTCAGTACTTC. Translation: CASSPTGGAKNIQYF.

The table lists this clonotype with many counts. The chain recombines TRBV4-3 with TRBJ2-7; TRBD2 might be the D (5 bases). Germline loops: CDR1 LGHNA, CDR2 YSLEER. The CDR3 runs 13 residues. V dropped 0 bases and J dropped 6 bases, with 9 bases sitting between them. The CDR3 region is CASSQEEGREQYF. The CDR3 DNA sequence: TGCGCCAGCAGCCAAGAAGAGGGTCGCGAGCAGTACTTC.

This clonotype was seen many times. The chain combines TRBV4-3 with TRBJ2-7; 8 bases align to TRBD1. The V and J ends lost 1 base and 2 bases, in that order; junction bases with no gene match: 7. The CDR3 contains 16 residues. Germline V gives CDR1 LGHNA, CDR2 YSLEER. CDR3 DNA sequence: TGCGCCAGCAGCCAAGTCCCGGGACAGGATCCCTACGAGCAGTACTTC. Its translation: CASSQVPGQDPYEQYF.

This clonotype appeared many times. CDR3: CSANRGFNSYEQYF. Here the CDR3 DNA reads TGCAGTGCTAACAGGGGATTCAACTCCTACGAGCAGTACTTC. This chain links TRBV20-1 with TRBJ2-7; TRBD1 matches at 7 bases. This CDR3 spans 14 amino acids. The germline CDR1 and CDR2 sequences are DFQATT and SNEGSKA (reference sequence). V shed 4 bases, J shed 0 bases, and the junction held 6 bases outside the gene matches.

This clonotype has ten or more counts. This chain joins TRBV24-1 and TRBJ2-3; possibly TRBD2 for D (6 bases). The CDR3 is made up of 16 amino acids. Trimming pared 0 bases from V and 0 bases from J, leaving 9 bases between. The germline gives CDR1 KGHDR, CDR2 SFDVKD. In DNA, the CDR3 is TGTGCCACCAGTGATTTGGCGGGGAGTAGCACAGATACGCAGTATTTT. This codes for CATSDLAGSSTDTQYF.

The sample holds a few counts of this clonotype. This chain uses TRBV5-4 with TRBJ1-1; D is unclear. This CDR3 spans 14 amino acids. Trimming shortened V by 0 bases and J by 3 bases, and 9 bases separated the two germline ends. Germline values: CDR1 SGHNT, CDR2 YYREEE (reference sequence). The CDR3 DNA follows: TGTGCCAGCAGCTTGGCCCCGAGGGACACTGAAGCTTTCTTT. It is translated as CASSLAPRDTEAFF.

The V gene is TRBV4-2, the J gene TRBJ1-2; D ambiguous. CDR1 and CDR2 from the germline V gene are LGHNA and YNFKEQ. CDR3 size: 14 residues. Trimming left V 4 bases short and J 5 bases short, with 14 bases between. CDR3 sequence (DNA): TGTGCCAGCAGCCCCGACCTCGATCTTTATGGCTACACCTTC. Its protein is CASSPDLDLYGYTF.

This clonotype was counted ten times or more. The V and J genes are TRBV10-3 and TRBJ1-1; possibly TRBD1 for D (6 bases). Looked up from germline, CDR1 is ENHRY and CDR2 is SYGVKD. The CDR3 has 13 amino acids. V was clipped by 10 bases and J by 1 base, with 13 bases between them. As DNA, the CDR3 is TGTGCCACGATGCAGGGGTGGAACACTGAAGCTTTCTTT. Its translation: CATMQGWNTEAFF.

This clonotype has at least ten counts. The V and J genes are TRBV7-9 and TRBJ2-3, with a possible D match to TRBD2 (6 bases). The CDR3 length is 15 residues. V gave up 2 bases and J gave up 4 bases, with 13 bases separating them. CDR1 and CDR2 (germline): SEHNR, FQNEAQ (reference sequence). DNA for the CDR3: TGTGCCAGCAGCTTAAGACTAGAAAGTGCAGATACGCAGTATTTT. Residues: CASSLRLESADTQYF.

In the case of this clonotype: This may be a read error: a much more frequent sequence differs by one nucleotide. V and J are TRBV27 and TRBJ1-5; no clear D. From germline, CDR1 is MNHEY and CDR2 SMNVEV (reference sequence). The CDR3 sequence is 13 residues long. The V end was cut by 0 bases, the J end by 6 bases, with 6 bases between. The CDR3 bases are TGTGCCAGCAGTTTATCCCCCGGTCAGCCCCAGCATTTT. This encodes CASSLSPGQPQHF.

In this sample, this clonotype turned up many times. The chain joins TRBV11-2 to TRBJ2-1; 7 nucleotides line up with TRBD2. Germline V gene sequence: CDR1 SGHAT, CDR2 FQNNGV. V was pared by 10 bases and J by 2 bases, with 8 bases of the junction left unmatched. The CDR3 totals 14 residues. The CDR3 region has the DNA TGTGCCATCGTGGGAGGGAGGGCCTACAATGAGCAGTTCTTC. It yields the protein CAIVGGRAYNEQFF.

As to this clonotype: Given a much more abundant clone one base away, this may be a read error. The rearrangement uses TRBV12-3 or TRBV12-4 and TRBJ2-4; 12 nucleotides line up with TRBD1. This CDR3 has 15 amino acids. The CDR3 bases are TGTGCCAGCAGTCCCGGGACAGGGGGCCGGTACATTCCGTACTTC. Translation: CASSPGTGGRYIPYF.

This clonotype was counted at least ten times. The chain links TRBV20-1 to TRBJ2-3; 9 positions match TRBD2. Germline assignment: CDR1 DFQATT and CDR2 SNEGSKA (reference sequence). The CDR3 contains 15 residues. V lost 3 bases to trimming and J lost 0 bases; unmatched junction nucleotides: 4. CDR3 protein: CSASGTSPSTDTQYF. Here the CDR3 DNA reads TGCAGTGCTAGTGGGACTAGCCCTAGCACAGATACGCAGTATTTT.

This clonotype appeared many times. The V gene is TRBV20-1, the J gene TRBJ2-5; 7 nucleotides agree with TRBD2. Germline V gives CDR1 DFQATT, CDR2 SNEGSKA (reference sequence). CDR3 length: 16 amino acids. The junction had 9 bases not matched to a gene; V was cut back by 0 bases and J by 2 bases. CDR3 residues: CSARDVGGSPQETQYF. Here the CDR3 DNA reads TGCAGTGCTAGAGATGTGGGGGGGTCCCCTCAAGAGACCCAGTACTTC.

The table lists this clonotype with many counts. Germline and junction disagree at one end, which may indicate a read error. The rearrangement uses TRBV12-3 or TRBV12-4 and TRBJ1-2, with 8 nucleotides matching TRBD1. The CDR3 has 14 amino acids. The CDR3 spells CASSPDRANYGYTF. In DNA form, the CDR3 reads TGCGCCAGCAGCCCGGACAGGGCCAACTATGGCTACACCTTC.

This clonotype was recorded at least ten times. This chain uses TRBV20-1 with TRBJ2-7; 8 nucleotides agree with TRBD2. The CDR3 has 15 amino acids. V dropped 0 bases and J dropped 7; count of bases not matched to a gene: 11. Germline values: CDR1 DFQATT, CDR2 SNEGSKA (reference sequence). CDR3 sequence: CSARDQTSVSYEQYF. CDR3 nucleotides: TGCAGTGCTAGAGACCAGACTAGCGTCTCGTATGAGCAGTACTTC.

Ten or more counts support this clonotype. This sequence joins TRBV29-1 and TRBJ2-2; tentatively, D is TRBD2 (6 bases). Trimming removed 3 bases at V and 0 bases at J, with 8 bases between. CDR3 length equals 14 residues. CDR1 and CDR2 (germline): SQVTM, ANQGSEA. CDR3 loop: CSVDSGANTGELFF. The DNA for the CDR3 is TGCAGCGTTGATAGCGGAGCGAACACCGGGGAGCTGTTTTTT.

This clonotype has a count of ten or more. The rearrangement uses TRBV6-6 and TRBJ2-5; D is uncertain. Germline lookup yields CDR1 MNHNY and CDR2 SVGAGI (reference sequence). V was trimmed by 2 bases and J by 5 bases, leaving 9 bases between them. The CDR3 extends over 13 amino acids. This CDR3 is CASSYGPWETQYF. In DNA, the CDR3 is TGTGCCAGCAGTTACGGCCCCTGGGAGACCCAGTACTTC.

In its sample, this clonotype was seen many times. This chain links TRBV3-1 with TRBJ1-1; no clear D gene. CDR3 length equals 12 residues. Deletions cut 0 bases from V and 9 bases from J, with 8 bases between. Germline values: CDR1 LGHDT, CDR2 YNNKEL (reference sequence). CDR3 in DNA: TGTGCCAGCAGCCAAGAAAGCCTCCAAGCTTTCTTT. This encodes CASSQESLQAFF.

The sample holds many counts of this clonotype. The chain is built from TRBV7-9 and TRBJ2-7, with D uncertain. CDR1 and CDR2 from the germline V gene are SEHNR and FQNEAQ (reference sequence). V lost 7 bases to trimming and J lost 6 bases, with 10 bases between them. This CDR3 spans 11 amino acids. The CDR3 spells CASTRTLEQYF. The CDR3, as DNA: TGTGCCAGCACCAGGACCCTCGAGCAGTACTTC.

This clonotype has a count of ten or more. The chain recombines TRBV3-1 with TRBJ2-7; TRBD2 is a possible D gene (5 bases). V was pared by 1 base and J by 0 bases, with 10 bases between. CDR1 LGHDT and CDR2 YNNKEL come from the germline V gene (reference sequence). This CDR3 spans 15 amino acids. The DNA of the CDR3 is TGTGCCAGCAGCCAAGGGGCAGGACTCTCCTACGAGCAGTACTTC. Its translation: CASSQGAGLSYEQYF.